Presented here are 23 T cell receptor beta chains from one specimen sequenced in a study of T cell responses to AZD1222 COVID-19 vaccine. Libraries were prepared by immunoSEQ multiplex PCR; TCRdb keeps only in-frame clonotypes and omits some of them. The data hold about 99,000 clones, with over 85% observed a single time. The sequences come from peripheral blood, collected on day 0 of AZD1222 vaccination. The receptors stem from an adult in good health.

The chain has TRBV19 and TRBJ2-3; D is uncertain. Trimming stripped 7 bases from V and 0 bases from J, with 11 bases between. CDR1 LNHDA and CDR2 SQIVND come from the germline V gene (reference sequence). The CDR3 loop spans 14 amino acids. This CDR3 is CASMGLASTDTQYF. In DNA, the CDR3 is TGTGCCAGTATGGGCTTGGCTAGCACAGATACGCAGTATTTT.

The chain employs TRBV5-5 and TRBJ2-5, with 11 bases lining up with TRBD2. Unmatched junction bases numbered 7, after V lost 4 bases and J lost 5 bases. Germline V CDR1 and CDR2: SGHKS, YYEKEE (reference sequence). The length of the CDR3 is 15 residues. CDR3 protein: CASSPGVAGGETQYF. CDR3 coding DNA: TGTGCCAGCAGCCCCGGGGTAGCGGGGGGGGAGACCCAGTACTTC.

J is TRBJ2-3 and V is TRBV7-3, with 13 bases fitting TRBD2. The CDR3 length is 17 residues. Germline V CDR1 and CDR2: SGHTA, FQGTGA. J gave up 0 bases and V 5 bases, and 5 bases lay outside the gene matches. The CDR3 is CASSRRGLAGSTDTQYF. CDR3 DNA: TGTGCCAGCAGCCGAAGGGGACTAGCGGGGAGCACAGATACGCAGTATTTT.

The genes are TRBV3-1 (or the pseudogene TRBV3-2) and TRBJ2-3; the match to TRBD1 covers 10 bases. The CDR3 totals 16 residues. In germline, CDR1 is LGHDT, CDR2 YNNKEL (reference sequence). The V segment lost 4 bases and the J segment 2 bases; nucleotides outside the gene matches: 6. The CDR3 sequence is CASSLTGGRSTDTQYF. The CDR3 coding sequence is TGTGCCAGCAGCCTGACAGGGGGCCGATCCACAGATACGCAGTATTTT.

This chain links TRBV4-2 with TRBJ2-3; 10 nucleotides line up with TRBD2. The V and J ends lost 3 bases and 0 bases, in that order; junction bases with no gene match: 6. This CDR3 spans 17 amino acids. Germline-derived CDR1 and CDR2 are LGHNA and YNFKEQ. The CDR3 DNA reads TGTGCCAGCAGCCAGGGTACTAGCGGGGAAAGCACAGATACGCAGTATTTT. Amino acid sequence: CASSQGTSGESTDTQYF.

The sample holds one count of this clone. In the same sample, other DNA sequences code for this CDR3. The chain couples TRBV7-2 to TRBJ1-5; 9 bases match TRBD1. The CDR3 has 15 amino acids. Per germline, CDR1 SGHTA and CDR2 FQGNSA. The trim removed 3 bases at V and 2 bases at J, leaving 2 bases unmatched. CDR3 sequence reads: CASSLDRGGNQPQHF. CDR3 nucleotide sequence: TGTGCCAGCAGCTTGGACAGGGGTGGCAATCAGCCCCAGCATTTT.

V is TRBV6-5 and J is TRBJ2-5, with D maybe TRBD2 (7 bases). This CDR3 comprises 14 residues. Trimming removed 6 bases at V and 4 bases at J, with 15 bases between. Germline assignment: CDR1 MNHEY and CDR2 SVGAGI. CDR3 in amino acids: CASSPGRGGETQYF. CDR3 in DNA: TGTGCCAGCAGCCCCGGAAGGGGGGGAGAGACCCAGTACTTC.

The rearrangement links TRBV7-6 to TRBJ2-7, with D hard to call. This CDR3 contains 13 residues. Germline CDR1 is SGHVS and CDR2 is FNYEAQ. Deletions cut 5 bases from V and 1 base from J, with 9 bases between. CDR3 bases: TGTGCCAGCAGCGTCCCTGGGTCCTACGAGCAGTACTTC. This gives the protein CASSVPGSYEQYF.

This chain uses TRBV27 with TRBJ2-7; D tentatively reads TRBD1 or TRBD2 (5 bases each). This CDR3 spans 14 amino acids. V shed 7 bases and J shed 4 bases, with 17 bases lying between them. Germline V CDR1 and CDR2: MNHEY, SMNVEV (reference sequence). The CDR3 loop reads CASTGQGRIYEQYF. In DNA form, the CDR3 reads TGTGCCAGCACGGGGCAGGGCCGGATTTACGAGCAGTACTTC.

The J gene is TRBJ1-5, the V gene TRBV19, with 11 bases matching TRBD1. The CDR3 covers 15 residues. Looked up from germline, CDR1 is LNHDA and CDR2 is SQIVND (reference sequence). Germline trimming cut 4 bases from V and 2 bases from J; bases unmatched to any gene: 1. CDR3 nucleotides: TGTGCCAGTAGTAGGGACAGGGGGGGCAATCAGCCCCAGCATTTT. Its protein is CASSRDRGGNQPQHF.

The chain couples TRBV5-4 to TRBJ2-2; 8 positions agree with TRBD2. Germline CDR1 SGHNT, CDR2 YYREEE (reference sequence). V gave up 0 bases and J gave up 4 bases; unmatched junction bases: 5. The CDR3 contains 16 residues. CDR3 protein: CASSLERGRGTGELFF. The CDR3 DNA is TGTGCCAGCAGCTTGGAGCGGGGGAGAGGCACCGGGGAGCTGTTTTTT.

The gene calls are TRBV7-9 and TRBJ2-7; 7 nucleotides match TRBD1. Germline assignment: CDR1 SEHNR and CDR2 FQNEAQ (reference sequence). With 3 bases clipped from V and 2 bases from J, the junction kept 4 bases outside the gene matches. The CDR3 is made up of 14 amino acids. The CDR3 protein is CASSFRDSPYEQYF. CDR3 DNA: TGTGCCAGCAGCTTCCGGGACAGCCCCTACGAGCAGTACTTC.

This clone was seen once. The rearrangement links TRBV24-1 to TRBJ1-3, with TRBD1 identical over 11 bases. This CDR3 region has 16 residues. Per germline, CDR1 KGHDR and CDR2 SFDVKD. J gave up 4 bases and V 4 bases, and 5 bases lay outside the gene matches. CDR3 DNA sequence: TGTGCCACCAGTGACCCCGGGACAGGGGGAGGAAACACCATATATTTT. This sequence encodes CATSDPGTGGGNTIYF.

The chain couples TRBV29-1 to TRBJ2-3; TRBD2 is a possible D gene (5 bases). This CDR3 has 15 amino acids. Trimming took 4 bases from V and 0 from J, leaving 14 bases between them. Per the germline V gene, CDR1 is SQVTM and CDR2 is ANQGSEA. This CDR3 is CSVGAASPSTDTQYF. CDR3 bases: TGCAGCGTTGGGGCGGCTAGCCCTAGCACAGATACGCAGTATTTT.

The rearrangement links TRBV19 to TRBJ2-2; weak D call: TRBD1 (5 bases). The V end lost 4 bases, the J end lost 1 base, and 10 bases lay between the germline ends. The CDR3 length is 15 residues. Germline CDR1 reads LNHDA; CDR2 reads SQIVND (reference sequence). DNA for the CDR3: TGTGCCAGTAGTACGACTCAGGGGAACACCGGGGAGCTGTTTTTT. Protein: CASSTTQGNTGELFF.

This clone was counted once. The V call is TRBV4-1, the J call TRBJ1-5; possibly TRBD1 for D (6 bases). The CDR3 has 15 amino acids. From germline, CDR1 is MGHRA and CDR2 YSYEKL. V shed 5 bases and J shed 0 bases, with 11 bases lying between them. For the CDR3, the DNA is TGCGCCAGCAGCTATAAACAGGGTAGCAATCAGCCCCAGCATTTT. This encodes CASSYKQGSNQPQHF.

The chain recombines TRBV7-3 with TRBJ1-2; D remains unclear. V was cut by 2 bases and J by 0 bases, with 7 bases left in between. The CDR3 totals 14 residues. Per germline, CDR1 SGHTA and CDR2 FQGTGA. CDR3 protein: CASSLGASNYGYTF. The CDR3, as DNA: TGTGCCAGCAGCTTAGGAGCTTCTAACTATGGCTACACCTTC.

V and J are TRBV7-9 and TRBJ2-1, with 13 bases aligning to TRBD2. V lost 2 bases to trimming and J lost 9 bases; unmatched junction nucleotides: 10. Germline V gene data show CDR1 as SEHNR and CDR2 as FQNEAQ (reference sequence). The CDR3 runs to 17 residues. The CDR3 DNA sequence: TGTGCCAGCAGCTTAATCATCTGGACTAGCGGGAGAGGTGAGCAGTTCTTC. The encoded protein is CASSLIIWTSGRGEQFF.

The V and J genes are TRBV6-1 and TRBJ1-2; D gene unclear. Germline values: CDR1 MNHNS, CDR2 SASEGT. The CDR3 has 13 residues. V lost 2 bases to trimming and J lost 2 bases, with 6 bases between them. CDR3 nucleotide sequence: TGTGCCAGCAGTGAATTGCGGAACTATGGCTACACCTTC. As protein: CASSELRNYGYTF.

This chain links TRBV5-1 with TRBJ1-3; 7 bases align to TRBD1. The CDR3 extends over 15 amino acids. After removal of 4 bases from V and 1 base from J, the junction contained 5 bases not matched to a gene. The V gene's germline CDR1 is SGHRS and CDR2 YFSETQ. This CDR3 is CASSTGQLSGNTIYF. CDR3 bases: TGCGCCAGCAGCACGGGACAGCTTTCTGGAAACACCATATATTTT.

The chain employs TRBV15 and TRBJ2-1, with TRBD2 matching over 8 bases. The CDR3 extends over 15 amino acids. The V and J ends lost 5 bases and 2 bases, in that order; junction bases with no gene match: 5. The germline gives CDR1 LNHNV, CDR2 YYDKDF (reference sequence). The CDR3 DNA reads as TGTGCCACCAGCGCAGCGGGAGTGGCCTACAATGAGCAGTTCTTC. It codes for CATSAAGVAYNEQFF.

The chain carries TRBV19 and TRBJ1-2; D unclear. The CDR3 has 15 residues. The germline gives CDR1 LNHDA, CDR2 SQIVND (reference sequence). The ends were cut back, 4 bases at V and 2 bases at J, with 14 bases in the middle. In DNA form, the CDR3 reads TGTGCCAGTAGTAGGGAGTTAGGAGCGAACTATGGCTACACCTTC. Translated: CASSRELGANYGYTF.

The gene calls are TRBV7-9 and TRBJ1-2; D is undetermined. Germline V gene lookup returns CDR1 SEHNR and CDR2 FQNEAQ (reference sequence). The CDR3 has 14 residues. V lost 5 bases and J 8 bases, leaving 18 bases between the germline ends. The CDR3: CASSPGGFTGGYTF. The CDR3 DNA sequence: TGTGCCAGCAGCCCCGGAGGCTTCACGGGAGGCTACACCTTC.